This TCR beta chain comes out of a study of blood T cells in healthy people across ages. The V gene's germline CDR1 is SQVTM and CDR2 ANQGSEA. V was pared by 7 bases and J by 5 bases, with 2 bases of the junction left unmatched. CDR3 size: 12 residues. The authors ran a second PCR of about 6 to 11 cycles using a sample-barcoded 5' primer and a J-beta primer mix. TCRdb itself ran the 5' RACE reads through MiXCR, one entry per CDR3 protein. The sample lists about 1.6 million distinct CDR3 sequences, roughly 30% seen once, with around 11% in the top ten. Findings of the study overall: Without sorted subsets, naive and antigen-experienced compartments could not be conclusively compared. Per million T cells, TCR beta diversity dropped roughly linearly as age increased.

This clonotype has more than one count but fewer than ten. Its target is unknown. The source material was blood. The receptor was isolated from a woman in her 30s in good health. The V gene is TRBV29-1, the J gene TRBJ2-3; 11 bases align to TRBD1. The chain's CDR3 is CSGTGGKDTQYF. The DNA for the CDR3 is TGCAGCGGGACAGGGGGCAAAGATACGCAGTATTTT.